These 31 T cell receptor beta chains were all obtained from the same sample, sequenced in a study of OX40 agonist ivuxolimab in advanced cancers. The method was immunoSEQ multiplex PCR; TCRdb's version includes in-frame clones alone and lacks a portion of them. The data contain 65,000 to 70,000 clones, approximately 85% of them singletons. Material: CD4+ or CD8+ T cells sorted from blood, obtained in a trial of the OX40 agonist ivuxolimab. The receptors here all came from an adult with an advanced solid tumor such as melanoma, head and neck, liver or kidney cancer.

In DNA form, the CDR3 reads TGTGCCAGCAGTTCCTCCCGGGACAGGCAAGAGACCCAGTACTTC. As protein: CASSSSRDRQETQYF. The gene calls are TRBV28 and TRBJ2-5; 8 bases are a match to TRBD1. After removal of 4 bases from V and 2 bases from J, the junction contained 6 bases not matched to a gene. This CDR3 has 15 residues. Germline-derived CDR1 and CDR2 are MDHEN and SYDVKM.

This clone was seen more than once but under ten times. The rearrangement uses TRBV9 and TRBJ2-3; TRBD2 aligns across 7 bases. Germline V gene sequence: CDR1 SGDLS, CDR2 YYNGEE. The CDR3 extends over 14 amino acids. J lost 6 bases, V lost 3 bases, and 7 bases had no gene match. DNA for the CDR3: TGTGCCAGCAGCGGCCGGGACTATAGGGATACGCAGTATTTT. Translating it yields CASSGRDYRDTQYF.

This sequence joins TRBV4-1 and TRBJ2-5; D possibly corresponds to TRBD2 (6 bases). The CDR3 runs to 16 residues. V gave up 3 bases and J gave up 3 bases, with 17 bases separating them. Germline V gene lookup returns CDR1 MGHRA and CDR2 YSYEKL. CDR3 region: CASSHDPGGQEETQYF. The CDR3 DNA is TGCGCCAGCAGCCACGATCCCGGGGGTCAGGAAGAGACCCAGTACTTC.

This chain joins TRBV19 and TRBJ1-5; 8 nucleotides line up with TRBD1. The V segment lost 1 base and the J segment 3 bases; nucleotides outside the gene matches: 5. The CDR3 runs 16 residues. CDR1 and CDR2 (germline): LNHDA, SQIVND (reference sequence). The chain's CDR3 is CASSIGDRGYNQPQHF. The CDR3 coding sequence is TGTGCCAGTAGTATAGGTGACAGGGGATACAATCAGCCCCAGCATTTT.

Comments on this clone: At the DNA level, this CDR3 is encoded by other sequences in the same sample as well. V usage is TRBV15 and J usage is TRBJ2-1; D may match TRBD1 or TRBD2 (5 bases each). The CDR3 totals 17 residues. V lost 3 bases and J 8 bases, leaving 23 bases between the germline ends. Germline-derived CDR1 and CDR2 are LNHNV and YYDKDF (reference sequence). CDR3 nucleotides: TGTGCCACCAGCAGGATTACTGTGAGGGCGCCCAGGGATGAGCAGTTCTTC. Its protein is CATSRITVRAPRDEQFF.

Only a few counts were recorded for this clone. The genes are TRBV12-2 and TRBJ1-1. TRBV12-2 is recorded as a pseudogene. This CDR3 has 15 amino acids. CDR3 sequence reads: CASEKLGRDLAEAFF. The DNA of the CDR3 is TGTGCAAGTGAGAAACTTGGTAGGGACCTCGCTGAAGCTTTCTTT.

This sequence joins TRBV6-5 and TRBJ2-5; D is unclear. The CDR3 is made up of 11 amino acids. V was trimmed by 9 bases and J by 5 bases, leaving 10 bases between them. CDR1 and CDR2 from the germline V gene are MNHEY and SVGAGI. The CDR3, as DNA: TGTGCCAGTGCCTTGGTTGAGACCCAGTACTTC. It yields the protein CASALVETQYF.

This clone has only one observation. This sequence joins TRBV11-2 and TRBJ2-7; D is possibly TRBD1 (6 bases). V lost 6 bases, J lost 5 bases, and 11 bases lay in between. The germline V gene encodes CDR1 SGHAT and CDR2 FQNNGV. CDR3 length equals 12 residues. The CDR3 DNA is TGTGCCAGCAGTAAACAGGGCCACGAGCAGTACGTC. It is translated as CASSKQGHEQYV.

The rearrangement links TRBV5-1 to TRBJ1-1; TRBD1 might be the D (6 bases). Trimming took 4 bases from V and 1 from J, leaving 8 bases between them. The CDR3 runs to 13 residues. Germline loops: CDR1 SGHRS, CDR2 YFSETQ. The CDR3 reads CASSQQGNTEAFF. CDR3 DNA: TGCGCCAGCAGCCAACAGGGGAACACTGAAGCTTTCTTT.

The V call is TRBV20-1, the J call TRBJ2-2; no clear D. Germline CDR1 reads DFQATT; CDR2 reads SNEGSKA (reference sequence). With 6 bases removed from V and 4 bases from J, the gap between germline ends came to 6 bases. The CDR3 is 11 residues long. CDR3 protein: CSAGGTGELFF. The CDR3 DNA is TGCAGTGCCGGCGGCACCGGGGAGCTGTTTTTT.

V usage is TRBV7-7 and J usage is TRBJ2-3; unclear D gene. Per germline, CDR1 SSHAT and CDR2 FNYEAQ (reference sequence). This CDR3 has 14 amino acids. Trimming took 1 base from V and 4 from J, leaving 9 bases between them. The CDR3 sequence: CASSLVEGSDTQYF. The CDR3 nucleotides read TGTGCCAGCAGCTTAGTGGAAGGATCAGATACGCAGTATTTT.

This chain links TRBV28 with TRBJ1-2; TRBD1 matches at 9 bases. Trimming took 4 bases from V and 9 from J; bases not matched to a gene: 6. The CDR3 is 13 amino acids. Per germline, CDR1 MDHEN and CDR2 SYDVKM. CDR3 amino acids: CASSSGTGNRYTF. CDR3 in DNA: TGTGCCAGCAGTTCCGGGACAGGGAATCGCTACACCTTC.

This chain connects TRBV18 to TRBJ1-4; 8 positions agree with TRBD1. CDR3 size: 13 residues. After removal of 6 bases from V and 8 bases from J, the junction contained 5 bases not matched to a gene. CDR1 is KGHSH, CDR2 LQKENI, per germline. CDR3 DNA: TGTGCCAGCTCGGAGGACAGGGACGAAAAACTGTTTTTT. It is translated as CASSEDRDEKLFF.

The CDR3 loop reads CASSFNVAANSPLHF. In nucleotides, the CDR3 is TGCGCCAGCAGCTTTAATGTGGCAGCCAATTCACCCCTCCACTTT. The V gene is TRBV5-1, the J gene TRBJ1-6; D is unresolved. CDR1 is SGHRS, CDR2 YFSETQ, per germline. There are 15 residues in the CDR3. With 2 bases removed from V and 7 bases from J, the gap between germline ends came to 13 bases.

This chain links TRBV25-1 with TRBJ1-2, with TRBD1 identical over 8 bases. The CDR3 loop spans 15 amino acids. J lost 7 bases, V lost 2 bases, and 9 bases had no gene match. From germline, CDR1 is MGHDK and CDR2 SYGVNS. The CDR3 loop is CASSESGRGLGGYTF. For the CDR3, the DNA is TGTGCCAGCAGTGAAAGCGGCAGGGGGCTGGGTGGCTACACCTTC.

This chain uses TRBV27 with TRBJ2-3, with D tentatively TRBD2 (6 bases). CDR3 length: 14 amino acids. Deletions cut 8 bases from V and 1 base from J, with 13 bases between. Germline CDR1 MNHEY, CDR2 SMNVEV (reference sequence). CDR3 sequence (DNA): TGTGCCAGCGGGCCTCGCGGGGGCACAGATACGCAGTATTTT. Amino acids: CASGPRGGTDTQYF.

The J gene is TRBJ1-1, the V gene TRBV13; 8 bases are a match to TRBD1. Germline trimming cut 6 bases from V and 6 bases from J; bases unmatched to any gene: 6. Looked up from germline, CDR1 is PRHDT and CDR2 is FYEKMQ (reference sequence). The CDR3 loop spans 13 amino acids. The CDR3 is CASRRTGTPEAFF. The CDR3 DNA reads TGTGCCAGCAGACGGACAGGGACGCCTGAAGCTTTCTTT.

This chain joins TRBV5-4 and TRBJ2-3, with 14 positions matching TRBD2. The CDR3 is made up of 16 amino acids. Germline V gives CDR1 SGHNT, CDR2 YYREEE (reference sequence). Trimming removed 4 bases from V and 3 bases from J; junction bases left unmatched: 4. This chain's CDR3 is CASSPTSGGATDTQYF. DNA for the CDR3: TGTGCCAGCAGCCCGACTAGCGGGGGGGCAACAGATACGCAGTATTTT.

J is TRBJ2-1 and V is TRBV7-2; D ambiguous. The V and J ends lost 5 bases and 4 bases respectively, with 3 bases between them. Germline CDR1 is SGHTA and CDR2 is FQGNSA. This CDR3 spans 11 amino acids. The CDR3: CASSGYNEQFF. In nucleotides, the CDR3 is TGTGCCAGCAGCGGGTACAATGAGCAGTTCTTC.

The genes are TRBV2 and TRBJ1-2, with D possibly being TRBD1 (5 bases). V was cut by 2 bases and J by 4 bases, with 8 bases left in between. CDR3 length equals 13 residues. Germline assignment: CDR1 SNHLY and CDR2 FYNNEI. In DNA, the CDR3 is TGTGCCAGCAGTGAAAGGCAGGGCTATGGCTACACCTTC. The encoded protein is CASSERQGYGYTF.

The chain uses TRBV9 and TRBJ2-6, with 11 bases aligning to TRBD1. There are 19 residues in the CDR3. From germline, CDR1 is SGDLS and CDR2 YYNGEE. V gave up 4 bases and J gave up 3 bases; unmatched junction bases: 12. The CDR3 spells CASSPTTGQGALGANVLTF. CDR3 DNA: TGTGCCAGCAGCCCAACCACAGGACAGGGGGCGCTTGGGGCCAACGTCCTGACTTTC. The full variable domain, its missing parts supplied by reference TRBV9 and TRBJ2-6, is DSGVTQTPKHLITATGQRVTLRCSPRSGDLSVYWYQQSLDQGLQFLIQYYNGEERAKGNILERFSAQQFPDLHSELNLSSLELGDSALYFCASSPTTGQGALGANVLTFGAGSRLTVL.

The V gene is TRBV9, the J gene TRBJ2-1; 10 bases fit TRBD2. The CDR3 spans 16 residues. The junction had 7 bases not matched to a gene; V was cut back by 0 bases and J by 7 bases. CDR1 is SGDLS, CDR2 YYNGEE, per germline. CDR3 nucleotide sequence: TGTGCCAGCAGCGTAGACCCTAGCGGGAGAGGGAATGAGCAGTTCTTC. It specifies CASSVDPSGRGNEQFF.

The V and J genes are TRBV7-2 and TRBJ2-2; D is possibly TRBD2 (5 bases). The CDR3 is 12 amino acids. V lost 5 bases and J lost 9, with 10 bases in between. CDR1 and CDR2 (germline): SGHTA, FQGNSA. CDR3 nucleotide sequence: TGTGCCAGCAGCGTCCTAGCTCGGGAGCTGTTTTTT. Protein: CASSVLARELFF.

This sequence joins TRBV7-3 and TRBJ2-1; D is undetermined. Germline CDR1 and CDR2: SGHTA and FQGTGA. CDR3 length: 15 amino acids. Trimming removed 4 bases from V and 2 bases from J, with 12 bases in between. The CDR3 reads CASSWGTDPYNEQFF. The CDR3 DNA reads TGTGCCAGCAGCTGGGGAACCGACCCCTACAATGAGCAGTTCTTC. Full variable domain (missing parts from reference TRBV7-3 and TRBJ2-1): GAGVSQTPSNKVTEKGKYVELRCDPISGHTALYWYRQSLGQGPEFLIYFQGTGAADDSGLPNDRFFAVRPEGSVSTLKIQRTERGDSAVYLCASSWGTDPYNEQFFGPGTRLTVL.

The chain is built from TRBV25-1 and TRBJ2-5; D is unresolved. Trimming cost V 2 bases and J 5 bases, with 12 bases left between them. The CDR3 is 14 residues long. Germline V gene lookup returns CDR1 MGHDK and CDR2 SYGVNS. CDR3 nucleotides: TGTGCCAGCAGTGAAATGGCCGGGCGGGAGACCCAGTACTTC. Its translation is CASSEMAGRETQYF.

The CDR3 DNA reads TGTGCCAGCAGCTTGGTTATTGGCGGGGGTACCGGGGAGCTGTTTTTT. Protein product: CASSLVIGGGTGELFF. The V call is TRBV5-4, the J call TRBJ2-2; 7 bases align to TRBD2. With 0 bases clipped from V and 5 bases from J, the junction kept 7 bases outside the gene matches. The CDR3 loop spans 16 amino acids. Germline V gives CDR1 SGHNT, CDR2 YYREEE (reference sequence).

V is TRBV19 and J is TRBJ1-4, with TRBD1 as a possible D gene (5 bases). Looked up from germline, CDR1 is LNHDA and CDR2 is SQIVND (reference sequence). CDR3 length equals 17 residues. Between the trimmed V and J ends, which lost 0 bases and 3 bases, there was a span of 14 bases. DNA of the CDR3: TGTGCCAGTAGTATAGATACCTTCAGGGCGGCTAATGAAAAACTGTTTTTT. This sequence encodes CASSIDTFRAANEKLFF.

The table lists this clone with a few counts. The J gene is TRBJ1-1, the V gene TRBV29-1; D not resolved. The V gene's germline CDR1 is SQVTM and CDR2 ANQGSEA. The germline V and J ends were trimmed by 6 bases and 5 bases, with 16 bases remaining between them. The CDR3 is made up of 13 amino acids. In nucleotides, the CDR3 is TGCAGCGTCGTATCGGACTGGGCAACTGAAGCTTTCTTT. It encodes CSVVSDWATEAFF.

This chain connects TRBV6-1 to TRBJ2-7, with unresolved D. Germline-derived CDR1 and CDR2 are MNHNS and SASEGT. The CDR3 has 14 residues. V shed 1 base and J shed 9 bases, with 16 bases lying between them. The chain's CDR3 is CASSEGSSTGGQYV. CDR3 DNA sequence: TGTGCCAGCAGTGAAGGATCCTCAACCGGCGGGCAGTACGTC.

The CDR3 is CASRTTGVSEKLFF. In DNA form, the CDR3 reads TGTGCCAGCAGGACGACAGGGGTGAGCGAAAAACTGTTTTTT. The V and J genes are TRBV6-1 and TRBJ1-4; 8 bases line up with TRBD1. Trimming took 6 bases from V and 8 from J; bases not matched to a gene: 8. This CDR3 comprises 14 residues. Germline V gives CDR1 MNHNS, CDR2 SASEGT.

Notes on this clone: A junction boundary mismatches the germline segment, possibly from a read error. This CDR3 is CASSQANYGYTF. As DNA, the CDR3 is TGTGCCAGCAGTCAAGCTAACTATGGCTACACCTTC. V is TRBV6-1 and J is TRBJ1-2; D remains ambiguous. Germline-derived CDR1 and CDR2 are MNHNS and SASEGT. The CDR3 runs to 12 residues.